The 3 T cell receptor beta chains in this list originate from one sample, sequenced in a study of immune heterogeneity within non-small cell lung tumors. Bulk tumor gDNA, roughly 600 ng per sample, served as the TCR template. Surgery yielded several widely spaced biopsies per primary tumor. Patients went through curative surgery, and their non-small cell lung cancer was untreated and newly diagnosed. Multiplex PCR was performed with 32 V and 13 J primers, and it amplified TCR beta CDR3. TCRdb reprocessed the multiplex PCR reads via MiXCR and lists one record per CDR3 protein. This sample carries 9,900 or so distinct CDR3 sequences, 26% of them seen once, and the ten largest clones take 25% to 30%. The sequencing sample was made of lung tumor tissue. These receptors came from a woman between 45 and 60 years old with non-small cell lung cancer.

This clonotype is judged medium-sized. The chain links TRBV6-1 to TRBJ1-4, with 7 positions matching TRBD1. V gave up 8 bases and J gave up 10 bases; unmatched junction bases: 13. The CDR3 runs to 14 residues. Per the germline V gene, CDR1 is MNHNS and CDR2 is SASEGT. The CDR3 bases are TGTGCCAGCGGTAGAACAGGGGAGGGGTTAAAACTGTTTTTT. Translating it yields CASGRTGEGLKLFF.

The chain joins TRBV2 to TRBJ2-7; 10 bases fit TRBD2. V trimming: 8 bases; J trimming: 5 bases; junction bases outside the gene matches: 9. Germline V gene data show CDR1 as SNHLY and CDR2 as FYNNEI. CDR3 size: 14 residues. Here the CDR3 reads CASLAGVSGNEQYF. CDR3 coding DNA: TGTGCCAGCCTAGCGGGAGTAAGTGGTAACGAGCAGTACTTC.

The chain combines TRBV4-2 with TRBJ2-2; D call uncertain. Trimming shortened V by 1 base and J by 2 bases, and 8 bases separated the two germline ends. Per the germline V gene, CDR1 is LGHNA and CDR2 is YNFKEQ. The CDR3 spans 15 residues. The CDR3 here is CASSQAKGNTGELFF. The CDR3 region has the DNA TGTGCCAGCAGCCAAGCCAAGGGTAACACCGGGGAGCTGTTTTTT.